This T cell receptor (beta chain) is drawn from a study of STAT5B mutations in CD4+ large granular lymphocyte leukemia. Healthy controls were blood donor buffy coats. TCRdb keeps only in-frame clones here, not all; method: immunoSEQ multiplex PCR. The top ten clones hold almost 0.65% of a sample with 20,000 to 25,000 clones, more than 70% of them seen once. Per germline, CDR1 SGHDT and CDR2 YYEEEE. Trimming took 4 bases from V and 0 from J, leaving 14 bases between them. This CDR3 spans 17 amino acids. The V and J genes are TRBV5-6 and TRBJ1-6; TRBD1 might be the D (5 bases). Sequencing input: CD4+ T cells from blood buffy coats. The origin of this receptor is a human donor in good health. CDR3 region: CASSPGQSGSYNSPLHF. In DNA, the CDR3 is TGTGCCAGCAGCCCCGGACAATCCGGCTCCTATAATTCACCCCTCCACTTT. Full variable domain (outside the CDR3, taken from reference TRBV5-6 and TRBJ1-6): DAGVTQSPTHLIKTRGQQVTLRCSPKSGHDTVSWYQQALGQGPQFIFQYYEEEERQRGNFPDRFSGHQFPNYSSELNVNALLLGDSALYLCASSPGQSGSYNSPLHFGNGTRLTVT.